Below are 21 T cell receptor beta chains sequenced from a single sample in a study of cytomegalovirus exposure and HLA in healthy donors. Researchers ran the PCR with 60 Vbeta and 13 Jbeta primers. The protocol was immunoSEQ multiplex PCR, while the TCRdb copy is restricted to in-frame clones and leaves out a portion. The sample consists of roughly 160,000 clones, approximately 81% of them appearing once. The sequenced sample was PBMCs. Source of these receptors: a woman aged 25 to 39 in good health and CMV-seropositive.

The V and J genes are TRBV7-3 and TRBJ2-5, with 11 bases aligning to TRBD2. The germline V gene has CDR1 SGHTA and CDR2 FQGTGA. The CDR3 is 16 residues long. V trimming: 5 bases; J trimming: 2 bases; junction bases outside the gene matches: 7. The CDR3, as DNA: TGTGCCAGCAGCGCCGTAGCGGGGGGGCGACAAGAGACCCAGTACTTC. This translates into CASSAVAGGRQETQYF.

The chain links TRBV7-3 to TRBJ1-1; 8 bases map to TRBD1. Germline V gives CDR1 SGHTA, CDR2 FQGTGA. This CDR3 has 16 amino acids. The V gene end was trimmed by 5 bases and the J gene end by 3 bases; junction bases not matched to a gene: 11. The CDR3 nucleotides are TGTGCCAGCAGCCCCCCGGGACAGGTCATAGACACTGAAGCTTTCTTT. Translation: CASSPPGQVIDTEAFF.

V gene TRBV9 combines with J gene TRBJ2-3; tentative D call: TRBD2 (7 bases). The CDR3 spans 16 residues. The V gene lost 0 bases and the J gene lost 3 bases, with 14 bases spanning the gap. Germline CDR1 is SGDLS and CDR2 is YYNGEE. In DNA, the CDR3 is TGTGCCAGCAGCGTAGTCGTGGGGGGGCTGACAGATACGCAGTATTTT. It encodes CASSVVVGGLTDTQYF.

The gene calls are TRBV11-3 and TRBJ1-1, with D tentatively TRBD1 (5 bases). The CDR3 loop spans 14 amino acids. Trimming removed 3 bases at V and 1 base at J, with 9 bases between. Germline lookup yields CDR1 SGHNT and CDR2 YENEEA. CDR3 sequence (DNA): TGTGCCAGCAGCTTGGGAGGGGCGAACACTGAAGCTTTCTTT. Its translation is CASSLGGANTEAFF.

This clone was counted once. The gene calls are TRBV6-5 and TRBJ2-2; weak D call: TRBD2 (6 bases). The CDR3 loop spans 13 amino acids. V shed 2 bases and J shed 5 bases, with 6 bases lying between them. Germline lookup yields CDR1 MNHEY and CDR2 SVGAGI. The CDR3: CASSYRETGELFF. In DNA, the CDR3 is TGTGCCAGCAGTTACCGGGAGACCGGGGAGCTGTTTTTT.

This clone has a handful of counts. The J gene is TRBJ1-1, the V gene TRBV28, with unresolved D. The CDR3 contains 13 residues. From germline, CDR1 is MDHEN and CDR2 SYDVKM. Trimming left V 5 bases short and J 4 bases short, with 11 bases between. This CDR3 is CASSPLTRTEAFF. The CDR3 coding sequence is TGTGCCAGCAGTCCCCTGACACGCACTGAAGCTTTCTTT. The entire variable domain, with the rest obtained from reference TRBV28 and TRBJ1-1, is as follows: DVKVTQSSRYLVKRTGEKVFLECVQDMDHENMFWYRQDPGLGLRLIYFSYDVKMKEKGDIPEGYSVSREKKERFSLILESASTNQTSMYLCASSPLTRTEAFFGQGTRLTVV.

The rearrangement links TRBV5-6 to TRBJ1-1; no firm D call. The CDR3 covers 15 residues. With 3 bases removed from V and 5 bases from J, the gap between germline ends came to 17 bases. The germline V gene encodes CDR1 SGHDT and CDR2 YYEEEE. The CDR3 region has the DNA TGTGCCAGCAGCTGGATGTACCGACCGGGGACTGAAGCTTTCTTT. Its protein is CASSWMYRPGTEAFF.

V gene TRBV7-2 combines with J gene TRBJ1-5; 7 positions agree with TRBD1. After removal of 6 bases from V and 6 bases from J, the junction contained 11 bases not matched to a gene. Germline CDR1 is SGHTA and CDR2 is FQGNSA. CDR3 length: 15 residues. CDR3 bases: TGTGCCAGCAGACAGGGGCACAGGGACGGTCAGCCCCAGCATTTT. Its translation: CASRQGHRDGQPQHF.

The CDR3 here is CASTATSSSQEQFF. The CDR3 DNA is TGTGCCAGCACGGCGACTTCGTCGAGTCAAGAGCAGTTCTTC. The chain has TRBV9 and TRBJ2-1, with unresolved D. Germline-derived CDR1 and CDR2 are SGDLS and YYNGEE. The CDR3 is 14 residues long. Trimming stripped 6 bases from V and 10 bases from J, with 20 bases between.

This clone was picked up one time. V and J are TRBV7-2 and TRBJ2-5; TRBD1 matches at 8 bases. The end of the DNA is better explained by TRBJ2-7, so the J call may be wrong. CDR1 SGHTA and CDR2 FQGNSA come from the germline V gene. CDR3 length: 17 residues. CDR3 protein: CASSLTAPGQVSYEQYF. For the CDR3, the DNA is TGTGCCAGCAGCTTAACGGCCCCGGGACAGGTTTCCTACGAGCAGTACTTC.

This clone came up a few times. This chain connects TRBV19 to TRBJ1-2, with D possibly being TRBD1 (5 bases). V shed 5 bases and J shed 2 bases, with 15 bases lying between them. CDR3 length equals 15 residues. The germline CDR1 and CDR2 sequences are LNHDA and SQIVND (reference sequence). This CDR3 reads CASSWYRGENYGYTF. The CDR3 bases are TGTGCCAGTAGTTGGTATCGGGGGGAGAACTATGGCTACACCTTC.

V is TRBV18 and J is TRBJ1-4, with 9 bases aligning to TRBD1. Germline CDR1 reads KGHSH; CDR2 reads LQKENI. The CDR3 is made up of 15 amino acids. The V gene end was trimmed by 3 bases and the J gene end by 8 bases; junction bases not matched to a gene: 7. CDR3 sequence (DNA): TGTGCCAGCTCACCCCTCGGGACAGGGCGAGAAAAACTGTTTTTT. Protein sequence: CASSPLGTGREKLFF.

This chain links TRBV14 with TRBJ2-3, with D hard to call. CDR1 is SGHDN, CDR2 FVKESK, per germline. V gave up 1 base and J gave up 4 bases, with 3 bases separating them. This CDR3 contains 12 residues. As DNA, the CDR3 is TGTGCCAGCAGCCAAGGAGCAGATACGCAGTATTTT. This gives the protein CASSQGADTQYF.

This chain joins TRBV28 and TRBJ1-1, with TRBD1 matching 7 bases. CDR1 is MDHEN and CDR2 is SYDVKM in the germline V gene. V lost 7 bases and J lost 2; bases outside the gene matches: 10. The CDR3 runs to 15 residues. The DNA of the CDR3 is TGTGCCAGCAACCCAGGGGGTGGTAAAAACACTGAAGCTTTCTTT. It translates to CASNPGGGKNTEAFF.

This clone was recorded only once. The chain recombines TRBV4-2 with TRBJ2-1; tentative D call: TRBD2 (7 bases). Germline values: CDR1 LGHNA, CDR2 YNFKEQ. CDR3 length: 18 amino acids. The germline V and J ends were trimmed by 4 bases and 2 bases, with 21 bases remaining between them. DNA of the CDR3: TGTGCCAGCAGCCCCCCAACAGGGAGGGAGGCTACCTACAATGAGCAGTTCTTC. Translated, it gives CASSPPTGREATYNEQFF.

This chain links TRBV11-2 with TRBJ2-7; 8 bases are shared with TRBD1. V shed 5 bases and J 5 bases; nucleotides not matched to a gene: 8. Germline V gives CDR1 SGHAT, CDR2 FQNNGV. This CDR3 spans 14 amino acids. CDR3 protein: CASSINTQGDEQYF. CDR3 coding DNA: TGTGCCAGCAGCATTAATACACAGGGGGACGAGCAGTACTTC.

This chain uses TRBV7-9 with TRBJ2-2; TRBD2 aligns across 10 bases. V dropped 1 base and J dropped 3; count of bases not matched to a gene: 5. The CDR3 runs to 17 residues. CDR1 and CDR2 (germline): SEHNR, FQNEAQ (reference sequence). The CDR3 region is CASSLVVLAGDTGELFF. The CDR3 coding sequence is TGTGCCAGCAGCTTAGTGGTCCTAGCGGGGGACACCGGGGAGCTGTTTTTT.

The chain carries TRBV5-5 and TRBJ1-2; D remains ambiguous. Germline CDR1 reads SGHKS; CDR2 reads YYEKEE (reference sequence). The V end was cut by 4 bases, the J end by 0 bases, with 16 bases between. This CDR3 comprises 16 residues. CDR3 amino acids: CASSPRSGSANYGYTF. As DNA, the CDR3 is TGTGCCAGCAGCCCCCGGAGTGGGTCAGCTAACTATGGCTACACCTTC.

CDR3 sequence (DNA): TGCGCCAGCAGCTTGGCAGGGAACACTGAAGCTTTCTTT. Translated, it gives CASSLAGNTEAFF. The V and J genes are TRBV5-1 and TRBJ1-1; no clear D gene. CDR3 length equals 13 residues. CDR1 SGHRS and CDR2 YFSETQ come from the germline V gene. V was cut by 0 bases and J by 1 base, with 4 bases left in between. The full variable domain, its missing parts supplied by reference TRBV5-1 and TRBJ1-1, is KAGVTQTPRYLIKTRGQQVTLSCSPISGHRSVSWYQQTPGQGLQFLFEYFSETQRNKGNFPGRFSGRQFSNSRSEMNVSTLELGDSALYLCASSLAGNTEAFFGQGTRLTVV.

V gene TRBV15 combines with J gene TRBJ2-5; 11 nucleotides agree with TRBD1. V shed 3 bases, J shed 4 bases, and the junction held 13 bases outside the gene matches. The CDR3 spans 18 residues. CDR1 and CDR2 (germline): LNHNV, YYDKDF (reference sequence). The CDR3 region has the DNA TGTGCCACCAGCAGGGACTTAGGACAGGGGGCAATTGGAGAGACCCAGTACTTC. Its protein is CATSRDLGQGAIGETQYF.

The chain links TRBV7-3 to TRBJ1-1; no firm D call. Germline V gene lookup returns CDR1 SGHTA and CDR2 FQGTGA. V was clipped by 0 bases and J by 0 bases, with 5 bases between them. The CDR3 covers 14 residues. The CDR3 bases are TGTGCCAGCAGCTTAACCGGGATGAACACTGAAGCTTTCTTT. This encodes CASSLTGMNTEAFF.